This T cell receptor beta chain came from a study of T cell responses to AZD1222 COVID-19 vaccine (dated by TCRdb to about 2021). Study-wide context: AZD1222 recipients with second doses at about 4 weeks or about 12 weeks were pooled, because spike-specific TCR depth and breadth did not differ between schedules. TCR sequencing was performed for roughly 240 trial participants, of whom some 200 were given two doses of AZD1222 and approximately 26 were given two doses of MenACWY control vaccine. Enrollment into the trials was organized by age into subgroups of 18-55, 56-69 and 70-plus years, and those subgroups contained around 150, 28 and 57 TCR-sequenced participants, respectively. Results and caveats for the whole study, not just this receptor: No day 14 peak-response samples were available, so repertoires were characterized only after the peak T cell response. Conclusions about previously exposed vaccinees are limited, since just five or six AZD1222 recipients were seropositive for SARS-CoV-2 at baseline. After two AZD1222 doses, both the breadth and the depth of spike-specific TCRs were significantly higher than at day 0 and than in MenACWY recipients. Reportedly, almost half of the unique spike-specific TCRs recognized epitopes lying outside the regions that are mutated in the B.1.351 and B.1.1.7 variants. The vaccine-associated CD4 TCRs covered the entire spike protein, and the dominant responses fell in regions 160-218 and 743-854. The 56-69-year group was small, and its depth increase did not reach significance, likely because of low power. Participants were mostly white British and included more females than males, and it was suggested by the authors that clonal diversity may have been underestimated.

The CDR3 regions of human TCRbeta chains were analyzed by immunosequencing. Turning to the authors' computational methods: Repertoire TCRs were matched against a reference library of SARS-CoV-2-specific TCRs generated with the MIRA antigen-specificity platform. Breadth was defined as the fraction of unique TCRs that were SARS-CoV-2-associated. Depth was defined as the fraction of total T cells that were SARS-CoV-2-associated. Using the MIRA data, each spike-specific TCR was mapped to the spike region that the TCR reacts to and placed in a CD4 or CD8 class. Log10-transformed breadth and depth values were compared by one-way ANOVA with Sidak's multiple comparisons tests. Sourced from immuneACCESS, this table was stored by TCRdb with only in-frame sequences that have V and J called. A share of the clones is absent; for the studies checked, an unresolved V gene accounts for under half, and the remainder has no known explanation. V and J calls and clone size are given by that table; D and trimming were obtained from the DNA. This sample has some 140,000 clones in its table, and around 93% of those were observed once. Of the sample, about 3% falls within the top ten clones.

In the paper's terms, the time point label means: baseline before first vaccination. Vaccinee samples came from UK trials COV001 and COV002, including a single-blind randomized controlled phase 2/3 trial of AZD1222 (ChAdOx1 nCoV-19) in healthy adults. For TCRbeta chain sequencing, PBMC samples were collected from trial participants at day 0 and at day 28 after the second dose. CDR1 and CDR2 are read off the germline V gene as MNHEY and SVGAGI. There are 14 amino acids in the CDR3, from cysteine to phenylalanine inclusive. Left in the record is the CDR3 DNA by itself, 42 bases read in frame from the first base. V sheds 7 bases and J sheds 2 bases, leaving 14 bases between their ends. About this clone itself: The antigen this receptor binds is unknown. Per-base quality was not reported, and no clone a single base away is much larger than it.

This receptor was obtained from an adult in good health. Sequenced material: peripheral blood, taken on day 0 of AZD1222 vaccination. The V and J segments used are TRBV6-5 and TRBJ1-2; the D segment could be TRBD1, given 5 matching bases. The DNA sequence is given as TGTGCCAGCACCAGACAGTCGGCCAACTATGGCTACACCTTC. It specifies CASTRQSANYGYTF.